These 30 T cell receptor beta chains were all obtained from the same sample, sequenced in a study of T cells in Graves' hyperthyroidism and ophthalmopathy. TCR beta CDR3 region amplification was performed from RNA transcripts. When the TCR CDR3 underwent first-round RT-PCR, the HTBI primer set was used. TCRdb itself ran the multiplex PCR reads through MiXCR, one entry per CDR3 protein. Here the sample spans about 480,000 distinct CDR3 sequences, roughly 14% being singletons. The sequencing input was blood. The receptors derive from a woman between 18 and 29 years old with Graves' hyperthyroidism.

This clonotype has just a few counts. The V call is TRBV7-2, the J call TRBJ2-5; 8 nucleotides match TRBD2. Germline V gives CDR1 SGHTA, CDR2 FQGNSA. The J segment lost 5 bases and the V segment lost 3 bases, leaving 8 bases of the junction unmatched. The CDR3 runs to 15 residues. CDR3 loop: CASSFARGARETQYF. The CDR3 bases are TGTGCCAGCAGCTTCGCGCGGGGGGCACGTGAGACCCAGTACTTC.

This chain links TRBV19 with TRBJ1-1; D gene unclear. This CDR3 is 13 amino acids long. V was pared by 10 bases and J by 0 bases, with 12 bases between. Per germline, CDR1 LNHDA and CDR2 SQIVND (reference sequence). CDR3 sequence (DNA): TGTGCCACCAACGAACAAGTGAACACTGAAGCTTTCTTT. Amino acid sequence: CATNEQVNTEAFF.

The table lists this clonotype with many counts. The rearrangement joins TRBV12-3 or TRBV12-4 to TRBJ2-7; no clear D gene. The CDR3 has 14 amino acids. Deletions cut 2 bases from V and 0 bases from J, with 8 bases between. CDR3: CASSLIGSSYEQYF. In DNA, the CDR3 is TGTGCCAGCAGTTTAATTGGCAGCTCCTACGAGCAGTACTTC.

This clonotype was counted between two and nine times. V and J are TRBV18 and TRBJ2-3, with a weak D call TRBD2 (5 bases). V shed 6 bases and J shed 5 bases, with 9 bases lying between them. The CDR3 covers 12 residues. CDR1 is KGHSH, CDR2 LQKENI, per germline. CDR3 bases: TGTGCCAGCTCTACGGAGGAAGATACGCAGTATTTT. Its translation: CASSTEEDTQYF.

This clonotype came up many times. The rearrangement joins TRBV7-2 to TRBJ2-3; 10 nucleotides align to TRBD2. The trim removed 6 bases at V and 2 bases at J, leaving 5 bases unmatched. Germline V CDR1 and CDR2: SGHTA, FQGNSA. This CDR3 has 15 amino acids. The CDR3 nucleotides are TGTGCCAGCAGGCCGACTAGCGGGTACACAGATACGCAGTATTTT. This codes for CASRPTSGYTDTQYF.

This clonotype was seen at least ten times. This chain's CDR3 is CASTTGTSGSSGANVLTF. The CDR3 DNA reads TGTGCCAGCACCACCGGGACTAGCGGGTCCTCTGGGGCCAACGTCCTGACTTTC. J is TRBJ2-6 and V is TRBV12-3 or TRBV12-4; TRBD2 aligns across 12 bases. The CDR3 is 18 amino acids. Germline trimming cut 7 bases from V and 0 bases from J; bases unmatched to any gene: 7.

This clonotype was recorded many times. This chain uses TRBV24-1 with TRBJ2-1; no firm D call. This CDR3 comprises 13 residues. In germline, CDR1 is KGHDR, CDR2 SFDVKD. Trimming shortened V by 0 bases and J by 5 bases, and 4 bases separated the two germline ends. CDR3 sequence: CATSDLQNNEQFF. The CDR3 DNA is TGTGCCACCAGTGATTTGCAAAACAATGAGCAGTTCTTC.

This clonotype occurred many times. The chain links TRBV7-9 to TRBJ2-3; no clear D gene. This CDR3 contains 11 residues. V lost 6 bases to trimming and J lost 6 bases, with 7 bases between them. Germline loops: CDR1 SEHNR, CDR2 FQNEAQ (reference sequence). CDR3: CASRTRDTQYF. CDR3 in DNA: TGTGCCAGCAGGACGAGGGATACGCAGTATTTT.

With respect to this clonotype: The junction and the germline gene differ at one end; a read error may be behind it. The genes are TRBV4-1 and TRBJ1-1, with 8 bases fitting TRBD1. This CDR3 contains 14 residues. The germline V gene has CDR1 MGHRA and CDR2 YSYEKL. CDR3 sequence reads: CASSQRTGFTGAFF. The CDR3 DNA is TGCGCCAGCAGCCAGAGGACAGGGTTCACTGGAGCTTTCTTT.

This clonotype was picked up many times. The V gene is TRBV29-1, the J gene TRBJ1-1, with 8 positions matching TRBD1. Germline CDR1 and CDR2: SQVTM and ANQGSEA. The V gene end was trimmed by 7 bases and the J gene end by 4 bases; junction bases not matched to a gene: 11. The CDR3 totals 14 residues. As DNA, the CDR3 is TGCAGCGGGCTTGGGGACAGGCTGAGCACTGAAGCTTTCTTT. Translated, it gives CSGLGDRLSTEAFF.

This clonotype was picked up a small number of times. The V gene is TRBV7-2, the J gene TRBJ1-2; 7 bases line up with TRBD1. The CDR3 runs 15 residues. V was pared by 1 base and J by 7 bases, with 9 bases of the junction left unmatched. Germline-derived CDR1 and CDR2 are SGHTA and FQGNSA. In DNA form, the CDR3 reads TGTGCCAGCAGCTTAGGGGCTTACAGGGGTGGTGGCTACACCTTC. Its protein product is CASSLGAYRGGGYTF.

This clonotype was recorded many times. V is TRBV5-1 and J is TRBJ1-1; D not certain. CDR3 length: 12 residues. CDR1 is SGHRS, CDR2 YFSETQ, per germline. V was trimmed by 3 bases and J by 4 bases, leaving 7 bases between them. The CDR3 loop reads CASSSSSTEAFF. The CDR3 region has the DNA TGCGCCAGCAGCTCCTCGAGCACTGAAGCTTTCTTT.

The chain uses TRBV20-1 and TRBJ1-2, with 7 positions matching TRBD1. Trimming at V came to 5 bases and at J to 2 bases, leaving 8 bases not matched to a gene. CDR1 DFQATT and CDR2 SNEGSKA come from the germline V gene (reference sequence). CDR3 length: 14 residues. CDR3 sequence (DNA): TGCAGTGCTCCACTTAGGGACAGCAACTATGGCTACACCTTC. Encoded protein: CSAPLRDSNYGYTF.

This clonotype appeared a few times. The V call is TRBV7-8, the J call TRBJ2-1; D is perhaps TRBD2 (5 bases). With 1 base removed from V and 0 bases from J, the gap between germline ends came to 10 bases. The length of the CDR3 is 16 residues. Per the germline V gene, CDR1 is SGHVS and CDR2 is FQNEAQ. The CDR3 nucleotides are TGTGCCAGCAGCTTAGTATCGGGGTACTCCTACAATGAGCAGTTCTTC. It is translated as CASSLVSGYSYNEQFF.

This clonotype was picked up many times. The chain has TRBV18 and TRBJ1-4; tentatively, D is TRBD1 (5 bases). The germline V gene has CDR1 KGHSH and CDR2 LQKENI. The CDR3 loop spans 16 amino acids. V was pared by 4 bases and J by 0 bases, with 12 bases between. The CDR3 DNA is TGTGCCAGCTCACGGGGACGGAGCGCAACTAATGAAAAACTGTTTTTT. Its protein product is CASSRGRSATNEKLFF.

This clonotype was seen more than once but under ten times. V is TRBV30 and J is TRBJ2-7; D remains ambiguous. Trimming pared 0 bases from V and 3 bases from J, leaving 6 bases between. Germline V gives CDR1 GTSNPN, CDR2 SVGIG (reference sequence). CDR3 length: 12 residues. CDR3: CAWSVTRYEQYF. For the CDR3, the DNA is TGTGCCTGGAGTGTAACCCGCTACGAGCAGTACTTC.

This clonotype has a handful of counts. CDR3 in DNA: TGTGCCAGCAGTTACTCCGGACTAGCGTCCTACGAGCAGTACTTC. Protein sequence: CASSYSGLASYEQYF. This chain joins TRBV6-2 or TRBV6-3 and TRBJ2-7; 9 nucleotides agree with TRBD2. The CDR3 loop spans 15 amino acids. V lost 0 bases to trimming and J lost 1 base; unmatched junction nucleotides: 1. Germline-derived CDR1 and CDR2 are MNHEY and SVGEGT.

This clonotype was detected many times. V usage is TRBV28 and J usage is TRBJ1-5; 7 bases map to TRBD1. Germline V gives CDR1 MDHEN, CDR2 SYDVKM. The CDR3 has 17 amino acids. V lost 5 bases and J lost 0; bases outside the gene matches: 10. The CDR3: CASSPKGDSISNQPQHF. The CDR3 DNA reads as TGTGCCAGCAGTCCCAAGGGGGACAGCATTAGCAATCAGCCCCAGCATTTT. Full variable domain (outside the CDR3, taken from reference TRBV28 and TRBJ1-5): DVKVTQSSRYLVKRTGEKVFLECVQDMDHENMFWYRQDPGLGLRLIYFSYDVKMKEKGDIPEGYSVSREKKERFSLILESASTNQTSMYLCASSPKGDSISNQPQHFGDGTRLSIL.

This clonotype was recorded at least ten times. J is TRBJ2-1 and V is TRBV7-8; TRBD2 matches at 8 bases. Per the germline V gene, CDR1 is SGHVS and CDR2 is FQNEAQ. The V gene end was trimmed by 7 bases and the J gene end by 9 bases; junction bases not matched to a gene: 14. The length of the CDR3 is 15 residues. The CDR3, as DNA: TGTGCCAGCACCCCCCAAGTCGGGAGGGCCGTTGAGCAGTTCTTC. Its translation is CASTPQVGRAVEQFF.

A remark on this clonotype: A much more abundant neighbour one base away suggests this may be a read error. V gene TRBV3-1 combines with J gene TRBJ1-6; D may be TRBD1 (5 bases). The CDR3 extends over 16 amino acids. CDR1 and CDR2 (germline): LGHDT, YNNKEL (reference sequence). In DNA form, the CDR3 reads TGTGCCAGCAGCCAAGATCGGGACGCCGATATTTCACCCATCCACTTT. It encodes CASSQDRDADISPIHF. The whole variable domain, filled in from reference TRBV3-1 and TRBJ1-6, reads DTAVSQTPKYLVTQMGNDKSIKCEQNLGHDTMYWYKQDSKKFLKIMFSYNNKELIINETVPNRFSPKSPDKAHLNLHINSLELGDSAVYFCASSQDRDADISPIHFGNGTRLTVT.

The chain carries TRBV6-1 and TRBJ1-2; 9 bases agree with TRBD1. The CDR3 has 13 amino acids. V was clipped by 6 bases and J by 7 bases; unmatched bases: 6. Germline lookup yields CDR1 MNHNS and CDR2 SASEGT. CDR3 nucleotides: TGTGCCAGCAGGCTACAGGGGGCCTCTGGCTACACCTTC. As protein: CASRLQGASGYTF.

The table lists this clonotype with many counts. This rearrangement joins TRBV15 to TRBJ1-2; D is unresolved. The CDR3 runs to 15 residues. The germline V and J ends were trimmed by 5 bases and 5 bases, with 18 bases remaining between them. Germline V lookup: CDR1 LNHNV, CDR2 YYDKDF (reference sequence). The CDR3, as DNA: TGTGCCACCAGCGGATCAAGAGGCGCAAGGTATGGCTACACCTTC. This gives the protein CATSGSRGARYGYTF.

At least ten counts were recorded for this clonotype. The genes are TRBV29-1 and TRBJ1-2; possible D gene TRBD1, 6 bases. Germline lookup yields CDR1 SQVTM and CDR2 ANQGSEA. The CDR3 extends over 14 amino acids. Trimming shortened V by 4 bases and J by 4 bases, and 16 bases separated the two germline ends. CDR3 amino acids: CSVVLGALSYGYTF. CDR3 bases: TGCAGCGTTGTGTTGGGGGCGCTCAGCTATGGCTACACCTTC.

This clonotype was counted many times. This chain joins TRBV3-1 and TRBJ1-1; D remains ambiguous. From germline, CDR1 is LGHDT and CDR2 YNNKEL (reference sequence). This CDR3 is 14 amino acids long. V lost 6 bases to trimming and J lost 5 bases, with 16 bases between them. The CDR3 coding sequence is TGTGCCAGCAGAAATGCAGTAGTCTGGACTGAAGCTTTCTTT. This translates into CASRNAVVWTEAFF.

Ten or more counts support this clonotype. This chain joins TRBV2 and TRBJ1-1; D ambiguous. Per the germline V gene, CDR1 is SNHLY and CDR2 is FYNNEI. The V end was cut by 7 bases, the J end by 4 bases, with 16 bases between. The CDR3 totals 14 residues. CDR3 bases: TGTGCCAGCATCGTAGAGCCCTTGGGCACTGAAGCTTTCTTT. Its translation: CASIVEPLGTEAFF.

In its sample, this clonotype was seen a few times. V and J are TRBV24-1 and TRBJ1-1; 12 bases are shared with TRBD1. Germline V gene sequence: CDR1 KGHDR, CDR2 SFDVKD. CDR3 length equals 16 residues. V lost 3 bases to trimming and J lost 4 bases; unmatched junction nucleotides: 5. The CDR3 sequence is CATSDRWDRGLTEAFF. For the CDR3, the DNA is TGTGCCACCAGTGATCGATGGGACAGGGGGCTCACTGAAGCTTTCTTT.

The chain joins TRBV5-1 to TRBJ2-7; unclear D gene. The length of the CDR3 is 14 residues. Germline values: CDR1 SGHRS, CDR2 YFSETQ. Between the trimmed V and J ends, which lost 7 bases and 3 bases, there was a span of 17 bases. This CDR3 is CASFPQPGRYEQYF. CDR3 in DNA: TGCGCCAGCTTCCCCCAACCGGGCCGCTACGAGCAGTACTTC.

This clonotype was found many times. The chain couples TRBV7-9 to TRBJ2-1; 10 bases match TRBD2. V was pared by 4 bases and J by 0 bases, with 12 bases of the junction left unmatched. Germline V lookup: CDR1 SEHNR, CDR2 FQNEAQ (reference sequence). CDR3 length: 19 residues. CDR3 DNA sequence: TGTGCCAGCAGCTCTAGGACTAGCGGCCGTTCCAGCTCCTACAATGAGCAGTTCTTC. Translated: CASSSRTSGRSSSYNEQFF.

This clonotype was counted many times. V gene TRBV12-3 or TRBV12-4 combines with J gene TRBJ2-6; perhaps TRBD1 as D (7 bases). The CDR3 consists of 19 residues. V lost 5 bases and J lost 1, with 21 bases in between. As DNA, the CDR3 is TGTGCCAGCAGTCCCGCTCCAGGGGGGATTCCATCTGGGGCCAACGTCCTGACTTTC. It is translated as CASSPAPGGIPSGANVLTF.

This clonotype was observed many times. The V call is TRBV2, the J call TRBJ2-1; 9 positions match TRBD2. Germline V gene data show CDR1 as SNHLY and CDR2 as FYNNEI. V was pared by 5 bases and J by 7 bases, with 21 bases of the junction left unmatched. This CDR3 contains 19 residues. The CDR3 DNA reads TGTGCCAGCAGTCCTGTGAGGGCTAGCGGGACAAAATTGGGGAATGAGCAGTTCTTC. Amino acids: CASSPVRASGTKLGNEQFF.